This T cell receptor beta chain was observed in a study of Graves' ophthalmopathy and Graves' hyperthyroidism. This CDR3 has 13 residues. The germline CDR1 and CDR2 sequences are SEHNR and FQNEAQ (reference sequence). V was trimmed by 9 bases and J by 2 bases, leaving 11 bases between them. This clonotype was counted ten times or more. Diagnostic conclusions were grounded in clinical symptoms, serum thyroxine, TRAb, thyroid ultrasound and orbital computed tomography. TCR beta CDR3 amplification used RNA transcripts. First-round RT-PCR employed HTBI primers, with a second-round multiplex PCR after it. TCRdb used MiXCR to reprocess the multiplex PCR reads, holding one entry per CDR3 protein. The sample records around 660,000 distinct CDR3 sequences, under 50% being singletons.

The V and J genes are TRBV7-9 and TRBJ1-5; tentative D call: TRBD1 (6 bases). The sequencing sample was made of peripheral blood. The sequence was obtained from an adult man with Graves' ophthalmopathy. The CDR3 DNA follows: TGTGCCAGTCAGGGGCTGGGCAATCAGCCCCAGCATTTT. Translated: CASQGLGNQPQHF.